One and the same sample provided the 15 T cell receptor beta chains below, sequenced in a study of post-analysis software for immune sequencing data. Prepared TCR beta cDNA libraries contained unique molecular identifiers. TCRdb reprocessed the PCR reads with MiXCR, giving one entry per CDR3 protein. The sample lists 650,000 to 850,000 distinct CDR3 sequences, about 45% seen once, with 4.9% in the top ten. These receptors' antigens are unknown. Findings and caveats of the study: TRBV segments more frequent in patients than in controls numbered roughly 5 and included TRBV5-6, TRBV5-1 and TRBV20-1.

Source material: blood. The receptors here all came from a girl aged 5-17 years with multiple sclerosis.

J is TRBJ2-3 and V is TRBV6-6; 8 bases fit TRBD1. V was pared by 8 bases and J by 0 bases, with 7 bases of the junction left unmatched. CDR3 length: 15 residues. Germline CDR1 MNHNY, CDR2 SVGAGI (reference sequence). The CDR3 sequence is CASLPTGASTDTQYF. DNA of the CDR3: TGTGCCAGCCTACCGACAGGGGCCAGCACAGATACGCAGTATTTT.

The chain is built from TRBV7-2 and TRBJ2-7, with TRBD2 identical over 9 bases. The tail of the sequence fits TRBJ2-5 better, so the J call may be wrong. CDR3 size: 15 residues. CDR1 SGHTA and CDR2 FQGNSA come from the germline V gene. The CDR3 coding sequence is TGTGCCAGCAGCCTCTTGGGACTAGCCCACGAGACCCAGTACTTC. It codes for CASSLLGLAHETQYF.

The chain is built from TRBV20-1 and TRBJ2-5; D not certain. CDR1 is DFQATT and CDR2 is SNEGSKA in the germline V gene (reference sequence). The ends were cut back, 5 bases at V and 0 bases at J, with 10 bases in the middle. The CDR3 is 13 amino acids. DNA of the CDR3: TGCAGTGCTGCCGGGCGGTACCAAGAGACCCAGTACTTC. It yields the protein CSAAGRYQETQYF.

The CDR3 DNA reads TGTGCCAGCAGTCTCCCCATGAGGAACGAGCAGTACTTC. It translates to CASSLPMRNEQYF. This sequence joins TRBV7-8 and TRBJ2-7; D is undetermined. Germline V gives CDR1 SGHVS, CDR2 FQNEAQ. CDR3 length equals 13 residues. Trimming shortened V by 6 bases and J by 5 bases, and 14 bases separated the two germline ends.

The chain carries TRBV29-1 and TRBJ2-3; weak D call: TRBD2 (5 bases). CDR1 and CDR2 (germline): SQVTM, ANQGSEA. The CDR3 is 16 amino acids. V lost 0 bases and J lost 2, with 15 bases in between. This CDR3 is CSVEDQNSDYTDTQYF. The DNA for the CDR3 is TGCAGCGTTGAAGATCAAAACAGTGACTACACAGATACGCAGTATTTT.

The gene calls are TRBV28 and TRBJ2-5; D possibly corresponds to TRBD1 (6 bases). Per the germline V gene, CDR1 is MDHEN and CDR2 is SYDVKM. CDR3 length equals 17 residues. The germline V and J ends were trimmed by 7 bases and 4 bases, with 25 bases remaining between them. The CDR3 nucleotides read TGTGCCAGCACCGATGCTATCCAGGGGTGGGAGAGAGAGACCCAGTACTTC. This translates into CASTDAIQGWERETQYF.

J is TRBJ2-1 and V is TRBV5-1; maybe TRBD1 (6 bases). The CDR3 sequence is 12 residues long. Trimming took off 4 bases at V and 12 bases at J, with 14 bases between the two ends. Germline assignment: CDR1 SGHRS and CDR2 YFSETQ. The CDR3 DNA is TGCGCCAGCAGCCCGGACAGCCCAAGGCAGTTCTTC. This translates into CASSPDSPRQFF.

The CDR3 DNA follows: TGTGCCAGCAGTTTCAGACAGGCCCGGACCCAGTACTTC. Protein sequence: CASSFRQARTQYF. The chain uses TRBV27 and TRBJ2-5, with D perhaps matching TRBD1 (6 bases). Germline V gene lookup returns CDR1 MNHEY and CDR2 SMNVEV (reference sequence). The V and J ends lost 3 bases and 7 bases respectively, with 12 bases between them. CDR3 length: 13 amino acids.

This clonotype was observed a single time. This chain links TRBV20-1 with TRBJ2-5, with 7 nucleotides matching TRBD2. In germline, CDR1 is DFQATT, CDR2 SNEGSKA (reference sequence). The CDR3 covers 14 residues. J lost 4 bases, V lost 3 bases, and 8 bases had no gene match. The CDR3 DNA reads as TGCAGTGCTAGTCGGGGCGGGAGCGCAGAGACCCAGTACTTC. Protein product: CSASRGGSAETQYF.

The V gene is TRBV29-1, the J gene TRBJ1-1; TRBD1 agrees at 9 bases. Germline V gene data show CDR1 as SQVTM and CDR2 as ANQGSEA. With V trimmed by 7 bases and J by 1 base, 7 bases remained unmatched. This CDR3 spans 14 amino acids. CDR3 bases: TGCAGCGCCCAAGGGGGACAGGGGAACACTGAAGCTTTCTTT. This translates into CSAQGGQGNTEAFF.

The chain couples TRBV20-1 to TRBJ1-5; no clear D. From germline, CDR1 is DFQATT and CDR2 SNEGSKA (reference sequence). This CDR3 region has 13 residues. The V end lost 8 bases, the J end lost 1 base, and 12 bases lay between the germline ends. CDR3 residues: CSIGLHSNQPQHF. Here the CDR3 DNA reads TGCAGTATAGGCTTACACAGCAATCAGCCCCAGCATTTT.

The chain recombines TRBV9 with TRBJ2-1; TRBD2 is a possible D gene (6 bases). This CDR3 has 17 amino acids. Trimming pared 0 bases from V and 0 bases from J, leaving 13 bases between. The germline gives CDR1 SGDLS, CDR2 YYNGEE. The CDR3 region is CASSVGGAVSSYNEQFF. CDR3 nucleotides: TGTGCCAGCAGCGTAGGCGGGGCAGTTAGCTCCTACAATGAGCAGTTCTTC.

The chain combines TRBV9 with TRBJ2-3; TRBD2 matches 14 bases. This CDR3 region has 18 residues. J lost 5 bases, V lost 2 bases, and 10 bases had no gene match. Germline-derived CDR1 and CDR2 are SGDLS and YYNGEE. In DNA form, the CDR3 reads TGTGCCAGCAGCGTTCAGGGGGGACTAGCGGGAGTTCAAGATACGCAGTATTTT. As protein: CASSVQGGLAGVQDTQYF.

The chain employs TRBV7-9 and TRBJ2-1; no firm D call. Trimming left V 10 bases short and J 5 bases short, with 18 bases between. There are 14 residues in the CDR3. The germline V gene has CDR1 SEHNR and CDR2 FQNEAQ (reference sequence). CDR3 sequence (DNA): TGTGCCATCCCTAGGGCTGGGCTTGACAATGAGCAGTTCTTC. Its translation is CAIPRAGLDNEQFF.

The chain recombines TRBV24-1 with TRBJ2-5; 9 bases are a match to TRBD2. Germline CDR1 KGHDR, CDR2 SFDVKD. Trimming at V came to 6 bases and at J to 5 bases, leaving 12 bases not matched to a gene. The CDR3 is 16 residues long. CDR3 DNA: TGTGCCACCAGTAATACTTTAGCGGGAGAGTCGGAGACCCAGTACTTC. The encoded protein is CATSNTLAGESETQYF.